The clone carrying this T cell receptor beta chain has only a few counts. This sample stems from a study of T-cell memory formation after mild COVID-19. From the 5' RACE reads, TCRdb called clonotypes with MiXCR, one entry per CDR3 protein. The sample yields roughly 110,000 distinct CDR3 sequences, about 15% seen once. The origin of this receptor is a man aged 18 to 29 who had mild COVID-19 (a few samples of this study predate the infection). Cell type and time point are not known. Sequencing was done on a sample of PBMCs or a T cell subset sorted from them (not recorded which).

The CDR3 region is CASSTGTGVGELFF. DNA of the CDR3: TGTGCCAGCAGCACCGGGACAGGGGTCGGGGAGCTGTTTTTT. The V call is TRBV12-3 or TRBV12-4, the J call TRBJ2-2; TRBD1 aligns across 10 bases. Trimming removed 6 bases from V and 7 bases from J; junction bases left unmatched: 5. The CDR3 covers 14 residues.